Here is one TCR beta chain with its context. This entry comes from a study of blood T cell repertoires in COVID-19. Study summary: Acute and convalescent COVID-19 specimens originated in the United States, Italy and Spain. Nucleic acid was either cDNA or gDNA, and it came from T cells, B-cell-depleted T cells, or PBMCs.

As originally analysed: Quantification of nucleated cells was approximated via reference gene primer amplification. Profiled with immunoSEQ multiplex PCR; TCRdb holds only in-frame clones, not every one. V and J calls and clone size are copied from that table; D and trimming were computed from the DNA. Of under 150,000 clones listed, approximately 90% are singletons. The CDR3 spans 13 residues. The V and J ends lost 6 bases and 12 bases respectively, with 18 bases between them. CDR1 and CDR2 (germline): SNHLY, FYNNEI. This receptor was taken from a man aged 45-65 years with active or convalescent COVID-19. The chain uses TRBV2 and TRBJ2-1; a possible D gene is TRBD1 (5 bases). Material for sequencing was peripheral blood. CDR3 in DNA: TGTGCCAGCAGCGAGGATAGGGGCGGCGTGCAGTTCTTC. Translated, it gives CASSEDRGGVQFF.